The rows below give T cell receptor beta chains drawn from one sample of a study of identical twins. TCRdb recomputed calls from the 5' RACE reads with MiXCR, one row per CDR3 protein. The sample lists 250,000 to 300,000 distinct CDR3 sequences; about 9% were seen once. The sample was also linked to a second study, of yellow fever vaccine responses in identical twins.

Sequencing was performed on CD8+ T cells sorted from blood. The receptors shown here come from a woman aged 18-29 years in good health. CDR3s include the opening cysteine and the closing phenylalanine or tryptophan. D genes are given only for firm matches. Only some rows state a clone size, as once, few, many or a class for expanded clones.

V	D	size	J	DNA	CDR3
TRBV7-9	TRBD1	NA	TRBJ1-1	TGTGTCAGCAGCCCGGGACAGGGAGTGAACACTGAAGCTTTCTTT	CVSSPGQGVNTEAFF
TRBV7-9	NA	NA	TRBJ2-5	TGTGCCAGCAGCTTAAATTGGGAGATCGGAGAGACCCAGTACTTC	CASSLNWEIGETQYF
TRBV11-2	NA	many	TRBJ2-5	TGTGCCAGCAGCTCCCATGGCGAAGAGACCCAGTACTTC	CASSSHGEETQYF
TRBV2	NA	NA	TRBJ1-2	TGTGCCCGCGATTATGACAGCACTAACTATGGCTACACCTTC	CARDYDSTNYGYTF
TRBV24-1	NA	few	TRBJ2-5	TGTGCCACCAGTGATGCTGGGATGAAATTCCAAGAGACCCAGTACTTC	CATSDAGMKFQETQYF
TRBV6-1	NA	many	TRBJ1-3	TGTGCCAGCAGCGTCTCGGGGGCGTTTGGGAACACCATATATTTT	CASSVSGAFGNTIYF
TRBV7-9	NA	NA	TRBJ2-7	TGTGCCAGCAGCTTCTTGGACAGCCTCTACGAGCAGTACTTC	CASSFLDSLYEQYF
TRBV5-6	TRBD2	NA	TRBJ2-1	TGTGCCAGCAGCCCTATGGGCGGGGGACTTGAGCAGTTCTTC	CASSPMGGGLEQFF
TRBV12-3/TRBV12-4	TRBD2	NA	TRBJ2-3	TGTGCCAGCACCCCTTACGGGGGGGCAGATACGCAGTATTTT	CASTPYGGADTQYF
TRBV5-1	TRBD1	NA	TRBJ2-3	TGCGCCAGCAGCTTGGGACAGGGAGTAGATACGCAGTATTTT	CASSLGQGVDTQYF
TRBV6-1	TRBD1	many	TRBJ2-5	TGTGCCAGCAGGAGGGACAGGTGGGAGACCCAGTACTTC	CASRRDRWETQYF
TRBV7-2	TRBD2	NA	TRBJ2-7	TGTGCCAGCGGATGGACTAGCGGAGATTACGAGCAGTACTTC	CASGWTSGDYEQYF
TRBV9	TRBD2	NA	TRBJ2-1	TGTGCCAGCAGTGTTGATGGGGGGCGGGAGGGCCCCGGCAATGAGCAGTTCTTC	CASSVDGGREGPGNEQFF
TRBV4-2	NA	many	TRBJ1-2	TGTGCCAGCAGCCAAGTGGAGGGAGCCGCCCGCTACACCTTC	CASSQVEGAARYTF
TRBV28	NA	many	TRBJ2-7	TGTGCCAGCAGTTTACGGGGGGCGAGATCCTACGAGCAGTACTTC	CASSLRGARSYEQYF
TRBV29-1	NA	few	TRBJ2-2	TGCAGCGTTGAAGATTTTCGGGGGAACACCGGGGAGCTGTTTTTT	CSVEDFRGNTGELFF
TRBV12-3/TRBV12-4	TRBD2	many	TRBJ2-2	TGTGCCAGCAGTGCCACCGGGACTAGCGGGAACACCGGGGAGCTGTTTTTT	CASSATGTSGNTGELFF